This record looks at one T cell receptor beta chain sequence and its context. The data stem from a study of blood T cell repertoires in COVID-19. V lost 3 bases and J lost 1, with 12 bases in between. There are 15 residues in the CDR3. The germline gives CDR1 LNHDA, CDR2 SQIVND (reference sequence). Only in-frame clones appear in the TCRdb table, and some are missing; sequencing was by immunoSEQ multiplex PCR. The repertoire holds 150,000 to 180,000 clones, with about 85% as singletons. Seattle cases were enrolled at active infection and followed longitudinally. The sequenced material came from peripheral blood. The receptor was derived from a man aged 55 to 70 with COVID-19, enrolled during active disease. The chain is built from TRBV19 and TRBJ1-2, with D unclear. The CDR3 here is CASSIIERNNYGYTF. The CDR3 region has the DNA TGTGCCAGTAGTATTATTGAGAGAAATAACTATGGCTACACCTTC.